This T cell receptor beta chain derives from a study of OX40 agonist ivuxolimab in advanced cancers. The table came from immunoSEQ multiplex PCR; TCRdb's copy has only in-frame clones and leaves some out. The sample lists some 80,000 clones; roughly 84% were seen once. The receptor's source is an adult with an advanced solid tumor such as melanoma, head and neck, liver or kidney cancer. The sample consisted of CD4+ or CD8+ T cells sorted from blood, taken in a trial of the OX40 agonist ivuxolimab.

This CDR3 reads CASSIDPGAMNYGYTF. CDR3 bases: TGTGCCAGTAGTATAGATCCAGGGGCCATGAACTATGGCTACACCTTC. This sequence joins TRBV19 and TRBJ1-2; tentatively, D is TRBD1 (6 bases). Germline CDR1 LNHDA, CDR2 SQIVND (reference sequence). V was pared by 0 bases and J by 2 bases, with 13 bases between. The CDR3 has 16 residues.